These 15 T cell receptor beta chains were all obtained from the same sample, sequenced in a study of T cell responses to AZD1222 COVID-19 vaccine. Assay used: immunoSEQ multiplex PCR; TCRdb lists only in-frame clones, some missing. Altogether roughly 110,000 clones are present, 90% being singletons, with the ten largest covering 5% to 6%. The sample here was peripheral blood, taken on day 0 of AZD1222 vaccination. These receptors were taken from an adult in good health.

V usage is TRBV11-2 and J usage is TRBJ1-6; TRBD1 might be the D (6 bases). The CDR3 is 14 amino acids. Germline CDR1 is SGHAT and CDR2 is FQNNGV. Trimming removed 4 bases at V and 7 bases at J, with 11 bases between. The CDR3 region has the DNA TGTGCCAGCAGCTCAGGGGTGGGGAATTCACCCCTCCACTTT. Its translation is CASSSGVGNSPLHF.

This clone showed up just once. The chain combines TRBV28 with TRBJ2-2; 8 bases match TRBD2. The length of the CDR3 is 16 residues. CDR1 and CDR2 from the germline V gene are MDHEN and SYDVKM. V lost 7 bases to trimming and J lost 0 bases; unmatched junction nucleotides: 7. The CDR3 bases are TGTGCCAGCACCCTCTTTAGCGGGACGAACACCGGGGAGCTGTTTTTT. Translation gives CASTLFSGTNTGELFF.

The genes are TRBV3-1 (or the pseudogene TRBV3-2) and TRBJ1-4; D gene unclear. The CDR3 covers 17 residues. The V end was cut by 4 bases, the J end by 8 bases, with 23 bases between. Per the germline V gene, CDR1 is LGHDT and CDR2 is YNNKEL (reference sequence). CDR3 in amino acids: CASSPTRTSGSGEKLFF. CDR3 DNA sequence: TGTGCCAGCAGCCCAACAAGGACTAGCGGGAGTGGGGAAAAACTGTTTTTT.

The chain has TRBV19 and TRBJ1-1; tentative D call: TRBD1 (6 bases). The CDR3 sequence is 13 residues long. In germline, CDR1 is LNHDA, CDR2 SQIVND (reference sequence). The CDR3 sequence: CVTRGGRGTEAFF. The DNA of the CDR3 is TGTGTCACCCGGGGTGGCAGGGGCACTGAAGCTTTCTTT. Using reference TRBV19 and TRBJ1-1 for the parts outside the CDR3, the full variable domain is DGGITQSPKYLFRKEGQNVTLSCEQNLNHDAMYWYRQDPGQGLRLIYYSQIVNDFQKGDIAEGYSVSREKKESFPLTVTSAQKNPTAFYLCVTRGGRGTEAFFGQGTRLTVV.

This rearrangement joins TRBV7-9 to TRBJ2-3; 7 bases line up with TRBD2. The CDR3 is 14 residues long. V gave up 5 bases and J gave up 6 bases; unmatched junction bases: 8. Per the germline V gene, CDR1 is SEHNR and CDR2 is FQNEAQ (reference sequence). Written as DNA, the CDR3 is TGTGCCAGCAGCCTACGACTAGCATACGATACGCAGTATTTT. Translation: CASSLRLAYDTQYF.

CDR3 bases: TGCGCCAGCAGTGAGTCGGGGTCAGATACGCAGTATTTT. Translating it yields CASSESGSDTQYF. V is TRBV10-1 and J is TRBJ2-3, with unresolved D. The V end lost 0 bases, the J end lost 4 bases, and 5 bases lay between the germline ends. This CDR3 spans 13 amino acids. CDR1 WNHNN and CDR2 SYGVQD come from the germline V gene (reference sequence).

The CDR3 region has the DNA TGTGCCAGCAGCTTGGGGGAGTTATGGAATCAGCCCCAGCATTTT. Residues: CASSLGELWNQPQHF. This chain connects TRBV5-8 to TRBJ1-5; D remains ambiguous. The V end lost 0 bases, the J end lost 4 bases, and 11 bases lay between the germline ends. Germline V lookup: CDR1 SGHTS, CDR2 YDEGEE. The CDR3 consists of 15 residues.

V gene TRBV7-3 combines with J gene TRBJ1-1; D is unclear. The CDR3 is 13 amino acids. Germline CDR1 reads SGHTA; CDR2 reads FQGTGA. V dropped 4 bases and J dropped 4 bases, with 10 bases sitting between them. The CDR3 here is CASSSYKGTEAFF. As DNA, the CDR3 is TGTGCCAGCAGCTCATACAAGGGCACTGAAGCTTTCTTT.

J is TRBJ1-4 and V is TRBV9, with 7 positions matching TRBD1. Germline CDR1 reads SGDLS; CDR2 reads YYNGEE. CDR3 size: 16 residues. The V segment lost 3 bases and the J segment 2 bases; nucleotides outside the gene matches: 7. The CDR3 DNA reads TGTGCCAGCAGCGCCCGGGACAGCTTTACTAATGAAAAACTGTTTTTT. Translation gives CASSARDSFTNEKLFF.

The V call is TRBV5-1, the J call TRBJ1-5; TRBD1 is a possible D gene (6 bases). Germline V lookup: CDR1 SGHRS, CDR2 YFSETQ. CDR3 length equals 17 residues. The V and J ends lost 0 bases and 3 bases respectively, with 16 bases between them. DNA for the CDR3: TGCGCCAGCAGCTTGGATGCGTCGGGGGCTAACAATCAGCCCCAGCATTTT. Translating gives CASSLDASGANNQPQHF.

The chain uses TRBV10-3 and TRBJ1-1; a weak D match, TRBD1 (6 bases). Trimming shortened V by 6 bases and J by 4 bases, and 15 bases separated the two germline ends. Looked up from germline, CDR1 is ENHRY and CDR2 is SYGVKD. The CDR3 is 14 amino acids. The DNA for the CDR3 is TGTGCCATCAGCCCGGCCTTAGGGGGCACTGAAGCTTTCTTT. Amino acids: CAISPALGGTEAFF.

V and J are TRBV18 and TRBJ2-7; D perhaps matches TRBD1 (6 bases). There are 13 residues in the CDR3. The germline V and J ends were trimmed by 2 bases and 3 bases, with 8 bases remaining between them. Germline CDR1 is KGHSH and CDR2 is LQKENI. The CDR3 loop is CASSPGTFYEQYF. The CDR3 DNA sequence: TGTGCCAGCTCACCAGGGACATTCTACGAGCAGTACTTC. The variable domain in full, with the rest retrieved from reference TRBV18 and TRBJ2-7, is NAGVMQNPRHLVRRRGQEARLRCSPMKGHSHVYWYRQLPEEGLKFMVYLQKENIIDESGMPKERFSAEFPKEGPSILRIQQVVRGDSAAYFCASSPGTFYEQYFGPGTRLTVT.

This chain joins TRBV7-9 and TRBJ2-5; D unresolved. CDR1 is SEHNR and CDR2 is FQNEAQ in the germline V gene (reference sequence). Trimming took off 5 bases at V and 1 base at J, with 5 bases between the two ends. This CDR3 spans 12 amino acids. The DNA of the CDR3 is TGTGCCAGCAGCCCGGGCCAAGAGACCCAGTACTTC. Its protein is CASSPGQETQYF.

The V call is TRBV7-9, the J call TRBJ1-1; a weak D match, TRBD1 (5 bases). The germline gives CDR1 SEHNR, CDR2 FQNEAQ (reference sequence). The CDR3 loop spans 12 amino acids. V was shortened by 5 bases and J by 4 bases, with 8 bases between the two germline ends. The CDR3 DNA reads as TGTGCCAGCAGCCGGGGGGGCACTGAAGCTTTCTTT. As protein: CASSRGGTEAFF.

Here the CDR3 DNA reads TGTGCCAGCAGCTTGTTGGACCAATGGCCACTAGCGGGAGGGGAAGAGCAGTACTTC. Translated: CASSLLDQWPLAGGEEQYF. The V and J genes are TRBV7-9 and TRBJ2-7; 13 bases are a match to TRBD2. V was pared by 3 bases and J by 7 bases, with 18 bases of the junction left unmatched. This CDR3 is built from 19 residues. Per germline, CDR1 SEHNR and CDR2 FQNEAQ (reference sequence).